These 19 T cell receptor beta chains originate from one sample sequenced in a study of response to subunit inactivated influenza vaccine. TCRdb ran MiXCR on the RT-PCR reads and lists one entry per CDR3 protein. The table shows hundreds of thousands of distinct CDR3 sequences, with approximately 11% occurring only once. The same sample was also used in a study of T cells expressing NK-cell markers. That work states: 5'RACE template switching with UMIs generated TCR beta cDNA.

Sequenced here: PBMCs from blood, sampled on the day of vaccination. These receptors originate from a man in his fifties who received an inactivated influenza vaccine.

This clonotype was counted ten times or more. The V gene is TRBV7-2, the J gene TRBJ2-3; D remains ambiguous. Trimming shortened V by 5 bases and J by 4 bases, and 4 bases separated the two germline ends. CDR1 and CDR2 (germline): SGHTA, FQGNSA. The CDR3 has 11 residues. This chain's CDR3 is CASSQPDTQYF. The CDR3 DNA sequence: TGTGCCAGCAGCCAACCAGATACGCAGTATTTT.

V is TRBV5-1 and J is TRBJ2-1, with 10 bases that match TRBD1. Germline V CDR1 and CDR2: SGHRS, YFSETQ. The V and J ends lost 5 bases and 5 bases, in that order; junction bases with no gene match: 7. This CDR3 is built from 15 residues. DNA for the CDR3: TGCGCCAGCAGTACCGGGACAGGGGTAGACAATGAGCAGTTCTTC. This encodes CASSTGTGVDNEQFF.

This clonotype has a handful of counts. The chain employs TRBV6-2 or TRBV6-3 and TRBJ2-1, with 11 bases lining up with TRBD2. Germline lookup yields CDR1 MNHEY and CDR2 SVGEGT. V was pared by 2 bases and J by 3 bases, with 3 bases of the junction left unmatched. The CDR3 length is 16 residues. CDR3 loop: CASSYPGLAGYNEQFF. The DNA for the CDR3 is TGTGCCAGCAGTTACCCCGGACTAGCGGGCTACAATGAGCAGTTCTTC.

This clonotype was observed a handful of times. CDR3 DNA: TGTGCCATCAGTGAGTCGGACGTCCGAACATGGACTGACACCGGGGAGCTGTTTTTT. It specifies CAISESDVRTWTDTGELFF. The chain uses TRBV10-3 and TRBJ2-2, with D possibly matching TRBD2 (5 bases). Trimming removed 0 bases from V and 3 bases from J, with 20 bases in between. CDR3 length: 19 residues. Looked up from germline, CDR1 is ENHRY and CDR2 is SYGVKD.

V gene TRBV30 combines with J gene TRBJ2-7; the match to TRBD1 covers 9 bases. Trimming took 2 bases from V and 8 from J; bases not matched to a gene: 10. Germline CDR1 is GTSNPN and CDR2 is SVGIG (reference sequence). This CDR3 has 14 amino acids. CDR3 residues: CAWSFGQGTSKQYF. CDR3 DNA sequence: TGTGCCTGGAGTTTCGGACAGGGGACGTCGAAGCAGTACTTC.

This clonotype was recorded at least ten times. As DNA, the CDR3 is TGTGCCAGCAGACTACTAGCGGGAGAAAACACCGGGGAGCTGTTTTTT. The encoded protein is CASRLLAGENTGELFF. The rearrangement links TRBV28 to TRBJ2-2, with 11 bases matching TRBD2. V was clipped by 6 bases and J by 2 bases; unmatched bases: 5. In germline, CDR1 is MDHEN, CDR2 SYDVKM. This CDR3 has 16 amino acids.

This clonotype appeared a few times. The rearrangement joins TRBV2 to TRBJ2-2; a weak D match, TRBD2 (7 bases). Germline CDR1 and CDR2: SNHLY and FYNNEI. This CDR3 region has 15 residues. V was cut by 0 bases and J by 4 bases, with 9 bases left in between. As DNA, the CDR3 is TGTGCCAGCAGTGAAGCGGGGGGGCTCACCGGGGAGCTGTTTTTT. Translation gives CASSEAGGLTGELFF.

This chain uses TRBV15 with TRBJ2-3; D gene ambiguous. CDR3 length: 15 residues. With 3 bases removed from V and 2 bases from J, the gap between germline ends came to 12 bases. Germline V lookup: CDR1 LNHNV, CDR2 YYDKDF (reference sequence). The CDR3 DNA is TGTGCCACCAGCAGGGGCCAGGTTCCCACAGATACGCAGTATTTT. Its translation: CATSRGQVPTDTQYF.

This clonotype was found a few times. The J gene is TRBJ1-1, the V gene TRBV6-5; the D gene is possibly TRBD1 (5 bases). CDR1 and CDR2 (germline): MNHEY, SVGAGI. Trimming left V 2 bases short and J 4 bases short, with 11 bases between. This CDR3 is 14 amino acids long. The CDR3 region has the DNA TGTGCCAGCAGTTACGGGGCGACGGGCACTGAAGCTTTCTTT. Encoded protein: CASSYGATGTEAFF.

V and J are TRBV5-1 and TRBJ2-7; TRBD1 is a possible D gene (6 bases). CDR1 and CDR2 (germline): SGHRS, YFSETQ. The V and J ends lost 0 bases and 1 base respectively, with 14 bases between them. The CDR3 loop spans 16 amino acids. The CDR3, as DNA: TGCGCCAGCAGCTTGGCCAGGGGCGCCGGGTCCTACGAGCAGTACTTC. It encodes CASSLARGAGSYEQYF.

This chain connects TRBV29-1 to TRBJ2-5; weak D call: TRBD2 (5 bases). CDR3 length: 14 residues. V was cut by 2 bases and J by 5 bases, with 15 bases left in between. In germline, CDR1 is SQVTM, CDR2 ANQGSEA. The CDR3 loop is CSVEWRGRGETQYF. CDR3 nucleotide sequence: TGCAGCGTTGAATGGAGAGGGCGCGGGGAGACCCAGTACTTC.

Details on this clonotype: A much larger clonotype is one base distant, so this may be a read error. The chain recombines TRBV7-2 with TRBJ2-1; D remains unclear. The CDR3 length is 16 residues. The V gene lost 5 bases and the J gene lost 6 bases, with 20 bases spanning the gap. The germline V gene encodes CDR1 SGHTA and CDR2 FQGNSA. The CDR3 DNA sequence: TGTGCCAGCAGCCTCGGTTTCTCGGCAGGTCCCAATGAGCAGTTCTTC. Translating gives CASSLGFSAGPNEQFF.

This clonotype has a count of ten or more. The J gene is TRBJ2-3, the V gene TRBV7-2; D gene ambiguous. This CDR3 spans 14 amino acids. Germline V gene lookup returns CDR1 SGHTA and CDR2 FQGNSA. V was pared by 5 bases and J by 0 bases, with 9 bases between. The DNA for the CDR3 is TGTGCCAGCAGCGTAGACACTAGCACAGATACGCAGTATTTT. The encoded protein is CASSVDTSTDTQYF. The variable domain in full, completed from reference TRBV7-2 and TRBJ2-3, reads GAGVSQSPSNKVTEKGKDVELRCDPISGHTALYWYRQSLGQGLEFLIYFQGNSAPDKSGLPSDRFSAERTGGSVSTLTIQRTQQEDSAVYLCASSVDTSTDTQYFGPGTRLTVL.

This chain links TRBV7-2 with TRBJ2-7, with 9 bases lining up with TRBD2. CDR1 and CDR2 from the germline V gene are SGHTA and FQGNSA. This CDR3 region has 15 residues. V gave up 1 base and J gave up 6 bases; unmatched junction bases: 7. The CDR3 bases are TGTGCCAGCAGCTTAGGTGCTAGCGGGATCGGCGAGCAGTACTTC. This translates into CASSLGASGIGEQYF.

At least ten counts were recorded for this clonotype. V usage is TRBV12-3 or TRBV12-4 and J usage is TRBJ2-7, with D possibly being TRBD1 or TRBD2 (5 bases each). V dropped 5 bases and J dropped 6 bases, with 17 bases sitting between them. The CDR3 sequence is 14 residues long. The CDR3 sequence is CASSQSGTEFEQYF. CDR3 sequence (DNA): TGTGCCAGCAGTCAATCCGGGACGGAATTCGAGCAGTACTTC.

This clonotype has at least ten counts. V and J are TRBV29-1 and TRBJ2-1, with D perhaps assigned TRBD1 or TRBD2 (6 bases each). The CDR3 is 14 amino acids. Between the trimmed V and J ends, which lost 7 bases and 6 bases, there was a span of 19 bases. In germline, CDR1 is SQVTM, CDR2 ANQGSEA. The CDR3 nucleotides are TGCAGCGGAGAAGGAGGGGGTGGACGCAATGAGCAGTTCTTC. This gives the protein CSGEGGGGRNEQFF.

This clonotype has ten or more counts. The CDR3 DNA reads as TGTGCCAGCAGTTGGGGAGCGAACACCGGGGAGCTGTTTTTT. It translates to CASSWGANTGELFF. V is TRBV28 and J is TRBJ2-2; perhaps TRBD2 as D (5 bases). The CDR3 has 14 amino acids. The V gene lost 4 bases and the J gene lost 0 bases, with 6 bases spanning the gap. CDR1 is MDHEN, CDR2 SYDVKM, per germline.

J is TRBJ2-7 and V is TRBV10-3; D may correspond to TRBD1 or TRBD2 (5 bases each). V was clipped by 4 bases and J by 2 bases, with 12 bases between them. The CDR3 has 14 residues. In germline, CDR1 is ENHRY, CDR2 SYGVKD. This CDR3 reads CAISVGTETYEQYF. In DNA form, the CDR3 reads TGTGCCATCAGTGTGGGGACGGAGACCTACGAGCAGTACTTC.

J is TRBJ2-5 and V is TRBV6-1, with unresolved D. Trimming removed 2 bases from V and 5 bases from J, with 6 bases in between. Germline-derived CDR1 and CDR2 are MNHNS and SASEGT. This CDR3 spans 12 amino acids. The CDR3 sequence is CASSEFPETQYF. CDR3 DNA sequence: TGTGCCAGCAGTGAATTTCCGGAGACCCAGTACTTC.